This note documents a single TCR beta chain sequence. The antigen is not known. This sample stems from a study of identical twins' blood T cells. About the study: Roughly six alpha and about 6 beta libraries together yielded about 50 million reads.

CDR3 length: 15 amino acids. From germline, CDR1 is LGHDT and CDR2 YNNKEL (reference sequence). Trimming took 0 bases from V and 1 from J, leaving 9 bases between them. Findings and caveats of the study: Top TCRbeta clonotypes were shared more with twin than unrelated donors. Shared environment remains a possible cause of twin similarity.

Three pairs of healthy female monozygous twins were the donors. MiXCR, applied by TCRdb to the 5' RACE reads, yields one record per CDR3 protein. The repertoire holds fewer than 450,000 distinct CDR3 sequences, with about 28% as singletons. Sequencing was done on a sample of PBMCs. The TCR comes from a woman between 18 and 55 years old in good health. The rearrangement links TRBV3-1 to TRBJ1-1; D not certain. CDR3 amino acids: CASSQDPARNTEAFF. The CDR3 region has the DNA TGTGCCAGCAGCCAAGATCCGGCGCGGAACACTGAAGCTTTCTTT. The complete variable domain, with remaining parts taken from reference TRBV3-1 and TRBJ1-1, reads DTAVSQTPKYLVTQMGNDKSIKCEQNLGHDTMYWYKQDSKKFLKIMFSYNNKELIINETVPNRFSPKSPDKAHLNLHINSLELGDSAVYFCASSQDPARNTEAFFGQGTRLTVV.